This section outlines one T cell receptor (beta chain) sequence together with its context. Its antigen remains unknown. This record comes from a study of blood T cells in healthy people across ages. Study at large: Through template switching, about one barcoded beta molecule was captured per two T cells, as measured in model experiments.

PCR was performed a second time for roughly 7 to 11 cycles using a sample-barcoded 5' primer and a J-beta primer mix. Tagging of each cDNA molecule was performed by a template-switch adaptor with 12 random nucleotides. Every sample gave at least 3 million paired-end reads containing CDR3. MiXCR was run by TCRdb on the 5' RACE reads, yielding one entry per CDR3 protein. The table records more than 550,000 distinct CDR3 sequences, over 20% of them present only once. Study-wide findings and caveats: TCR beta diversity, measured per million T cells, fell in a roughly linear way with age.

This TCR was recovered from a man aged 70-80 years in good health. Sequenced input: blood.

CDR3 coding DNA: TGTGCCAGCAGCTTATCACACAGCAAAAACATTCAGTACTTC. Protein sequence: CASSLSHSKNIQYF. The chain uses TRBV7-2 and TRBJ2-4; D unclear. Germline loops: CDR1 SGHTA, CDR2 FQGNSA. Trimming pared 2 bases from V and 3 bases from J, leaving 8 bases between. The CDR3 sequence is 14 residues long.